The 16 T cell receptor beta chains below were found in one sample sequenced in a study of beta chain features in type 1 diabetes. Points from the study as a whole: People with Type 1 diabetes carried modestly yet significantly shorter TCRB CDR3s in all four CD4+ subsets.

Their specific antigens are unknown. Every isolated RNA sample was fully reverse transcribed, so sequencing captured expressed TCRB transcripts. Sequenced by immunoSEQ multiplex PCR; TCRdb stores in-frame clones only, minus some. The repertoire includes roughly 330,000 clones, about 14% of them detected once, and approximately 0.016% sits in the top ten. The source material was naive CD4+ T cells from blood. These receptors all stem from a woman aged 18-29 years with type 1 diabetes.

This clone was detected only a few times. The chain is built from TRBV7-9 and TRBJ1-1; 10 nucleotides align to TRBD1. J gave up 5 bases and V 4 bases, and 7 bases lay outside the gene matches. The CDR3 is 15 amino acids. Germline assignment: CDR1 SEHNR and CDR2 FQNEAQ (reference sequence). The CDR3 DNA reads TGTGCCAGCAGCTCTCAGACAGGGGGCCGGACTGAAGCTTTCTTT. The encoded protein is CASSSQTGGRTEAFF.

The chain couples TRBV4-2 to TRBJ2-1; no clear D. The CDR3 has 12 amino acids. V lost 8 bases and J 1 base, leaving 6 bases between the germline ends. Germline assignment: CDR1 LGHNA and CDR2 YNFKEQ. In DNA form, the CDR3 reads TGTGCCAGCTCAGCGTCCTACAATGAGCAGTTCTTC. Protein sequence: CASSASYNEQFF.

This clone has more than one count but fewer than ten. This sequence joins TRBV18 and TRBJ1-5, with D unresolved. This CDR3 comprises 15 residues. The germline gives CDR1 KGHSH, CDR2 LQKENI. Trimming removed 3 bases from V and 1 base from J, with 10 bases in between. The DNA of the CDR3 is TGTGCCAGCTCACCGGGCAGAACGAGCAATCAGCCCCAGCATTTT. Protein product: CASSPGRTSNQPQHF.

The table lists this clone with a few counts. The chain couples TRBV30 to TRBJ2-1; 12 nucleotides match TRBD2. Germline assignment: CDR1 GTSNPN and CDR2 SVGIG (reference sequence). The V and J ends lost 3 bases and 4 bases, in that order; junction bases with no gene match: 16. The CDR3 is 19 amino acids. CDR3 protein: CAWRSRLAGGPSSYNEQFF. Here the CDR3 DNA reads TGTGCCTGGAGGTCCCGGCTAGCGGGAGGGCCTAGTAGTTACAATGAGCAGTTCTTC.

This clone turned up a few times. The rearrangement uses TRBV5-1 and TRBJ2-7; 8 positions match TRBD2. Germline V gene data show CDR1 as SGHRS and CDR2 as YFSETQ. The junction had 7 bases not matched to a gene; V was cut back by 3 bases and J by 2 bases. The CDR3 is made up of 15 amino acids. The CDR3 DNA is TGCGCCAGCAGCTCCGGACTAGCTCCTCCCTACGAGCAGTACTTC. This encodes CASSSGLAPPYEQYF.

This clone showed up just a few times. The chain has TRBV18 and TRBJ2-7; D might be TRBD2 (5 bases). V lost 1 base and J lost 2, with 18 bases in between. CDR1 and CDR2 from the germline V gene are KGHSH and LQKENI. The CDR3 is 17 amino acids. CDR3 sequence: CASSPQTSLARPYEQYV. The CDR3 DNA follows: TGTGCCAGCTCACCACAAACAAGCCTAGCTAGGCCCTACGAGCAGTACGTC.

The genes are TRBV10-3 and TRBJ2-3; 9 nucleotides align to TRBD2. The CDR3 covers 14 residues. J lost 3 bases, V lost 6 bases, and 4 bases had no gene match. Germline values: CDR1 ENHRY, CDR2 SYGVKD. CDR3 in DNA: TGTGCCATCAGGAGACTAGCGGATACAGATACGCAGTATTTT. This encodes CAIRRLADTDTQYF.

J is TRBJ2-7 and V is TRBV7-9, with 7 nucleotides matching TRBD2. The CDR3 is 15 amino acids. V was pared by 8 bases and J by 0 bases, with 10 bases of the junction left unmatched. CDR1 is SEHNR, CDR2 FQNEAQ, per germline (reference sequence). CDR3 bases: TGTGCCAGCGGGATAGCGGGCAGCCTCTCCTACGAGCAGTACTTC. Protein product: CASGIAGSLSYEQYF.

This clone was observed a handful of times. The chain uses TRBV27 and TRBJ1-2, with 10 positions matching TRBD1. There are 14 residues in the CDR3. Germline-derived CDR1 and CDR2 are MNHEY and SMNVEV (reference sequence). The V gene end was trimmed by 7 bases and the J gene end by 2 bases; junction bases not matched to a gene: 4. The CDR3 region has the DNA TGTGCCAGCACCTCGGACAGGGGGAACTATGGCTACACCTTC. Translating it yields CASTSDRGNYGYTF.

This clone was detected a few times. The chain has TRBV7-2 and TRBJ2-7; 7 bases align to TRBD1. Losses at the gene ends were 5 bases for V and 2 bases for J; bases not matched to a gene: 9. Germline assignment: CDR1 SGHTA and CDR2 FQGNSA. The CDR3 is 15 amino acids. The CDR3 bases are TGTGCCAGCAGCACCTGGGGGACAGCTACCTACGAGCAGTACTTC. Amino acids: CASSTWGTATYEQYF.

This clone was observed a handful of times. The chain links TRBV18 to TRBJ1-5; D gene unclear. Germline lookup yields CDR1 KGHSH and CDR2 LQKENI. The CDR3 is 14 amino acids. V shed 6 bases and J shed 1 base, with 10 bases lying between them. The CDR3 DNA reads as TGTGCCAGCTCGCGGGCGGGGAGCAATCAGCCCCAGCATTTT. Translation gives CASSRAGSNQPQHF.

This clone came up a few times. V is TRBV18 and J is TRBJ2-1, with D possibly TRBD2 on 6 matching bases. Germline lookup yields CDR1 KGHSH and CDR2 LQKENI. This CDR3 is built from 12 residues. Trimming shortened V by 6 bases and J by 3 bases, and 6 bases separated the two germline ends. The CDR3 region is CASSRDYNEQFF. As DNA, the CDR3 is TGTGCCAGCTCGCGGGACTACAATGAGCAGTTCTTC.

V and J are TRBV20-1 and TRBJ2-5; D is possibly TRBD2 (6 bases). The germline V gene has CDR1 DFQATT and CDR2 SNEGSKA (reference sequence). The V and J ends lost 6 bases and 1 base respectively, with 6 bases between them. CDR3 length equals 11 residues. The CDR3 sequence is CSAGGQETQYF. The CDR3 coding sequence is TGCAGTGCGGGGGGCCAAGAGACCCAGTACTTC.

The gene calls are TRBV20-1 and TRBJ2-3; D is unresolved. The germline gives CDR1 DFQATT, CDR2 SNEGSKA (reference sequence). The CDR3 contains 10 residues. V lost 4 bases to trimming and J lost 8 bases, with 7 bases between them. This CDR3 is CSAMTRTQYF. The CDR3 DNA reads as TGCAGTGCTATGACTCGTACGCAGTATTTT.

As concerns this clone: Other DNA sequences in this specimen translate into the identical CDR3. The V and J genes are TRBV9 and TRBJ2-3; 8 positions match TRBD1. Germline CDR1 and CDR2: SGDLS and YYNGEE. The trim removed 5 bases at V and 3 bases at J, leaving 5 bases unmatched. This CDR3 has 14 amino acids. The DNA of the CDR3 is TGTGCCAGCAGTAGGACAGGGTCTACAGATACGCAGTATTTT. It codes for CASSRTGSTDTQYF.

This rearrangement joins TRBV7-2 to TRBJ2-1; D call uncertain. Deletions cut 2 bases from V and 6 bases from J, with 5 bases between. CDR1 and CDR2 from the germline V gene are SGHTA and FQGNSA. This CDR3 has 12 amino acids. CDR3 protein: CASSLSFNEQFF. CDR3 bases: TGTGCCAGCAGCTTATCTTTCAATGAGCAGTTCTTC.